This T cell receptor beta chain was sequenced in a study of beta chain features in type 1 diabetes. Points from the study as a whole: All four CD4+ subsets of Type 1 diabetes patients contained TCRB CDR3s that were moderately but significantly shorter.

Every bit of the isolated RNA underwent reverse transcription, so sequencing read expressed TCRB transcripts. Assay: immunoSEQ multiplex PCR; the TCRdb copy retains only in-frame clones and omits some. Of about 120,000 clones listed, about a sixth are singletons. V dropped 3 bases and J dropped 8 bases, with 13 bases sitting between them. CDR1 is LNHDA and CDR2 is SQIVND in the germline V gene (reference sequence). The CDR3 contains 14 residues. With respect to this clone: The antigen remains undetermined.

The chain has TRBV19 and TRBJ1-4, with no clear D. Sequenced input: central memory CD4+ T cells from blood. This clonotype was sampled from a man aged 30 to 45 with type 1 diabetes. DNA for the CDR3: TGTGCCAGTAGTATTGCCGTCGGTGGGGAAAAACTGTTTTTT. This encodes CASSIAVGGEKLFF.